This T cell receptor beta chain was sequenced in a study of OX40 agonist ivuxolimab in advanced cancers. Study-level information: Patients were infused with ivuxolimab every 2 weeks at 0.01 to 10 mg/kg. Notes on the study in general: Expanded clones tended on average to be more numerous among CD8+ T cells than CD4+.

The repertoire was sequenced with immunoSEQ multiplex PCR; TCRdb's copy has only in-frame clones and lacks some. The sample has just over 35,000 clones, approximately 76% seen once; the top ten hold 20% to 25%. No patient had autoimmune disease or received systemic immunosuppression. About this clone itself: No antigen is known for it.

Germline CDR1 SGHTS, CDR2 YDEGEE. CDR3 size: 15 residues. Trimming pared 3 bases from V and 8 bases from J, leaving 20 bases between. This chain joins TRBV5-8 and TRBJ2-5; tentative D call: TRBD2 (6 bases). The source of this sequence is an adult with an advanced solid tumor such as melanoma, head and neck, liver or kidney cancer. Here the sequenced sample was CD4+ or CD8+ T cells sorted from blood, taken in a trial of the OX40 agonist ivuxolimab. CDR3 in amino acids: CASSWMTSGVNTQYF. The CDR3 DNA sequence: TGTGCCAGCAGCTGGATGACTAGTGGGGTAAATACCCAGTACTTC.